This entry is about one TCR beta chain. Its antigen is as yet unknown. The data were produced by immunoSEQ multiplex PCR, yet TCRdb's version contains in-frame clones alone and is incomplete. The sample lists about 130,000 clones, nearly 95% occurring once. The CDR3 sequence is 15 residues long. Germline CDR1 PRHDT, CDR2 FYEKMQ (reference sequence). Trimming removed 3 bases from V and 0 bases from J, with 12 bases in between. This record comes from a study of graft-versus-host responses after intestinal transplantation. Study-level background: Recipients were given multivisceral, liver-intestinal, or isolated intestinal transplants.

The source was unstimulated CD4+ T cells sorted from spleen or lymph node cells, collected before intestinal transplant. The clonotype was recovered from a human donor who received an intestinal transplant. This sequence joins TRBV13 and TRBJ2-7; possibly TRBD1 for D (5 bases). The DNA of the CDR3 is TGTGCCAGCAGCTTTAGAGACAGACCCTCCTACGAGCAGTACTTC. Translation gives CASSFRDRPSYEQYF.